A selection of T cell receptor beta chains follows, all from one sample in a study of cytomegalovirus exposure and HLA in healthy donors. Method: immunoSEQ multiplex PCR; TCRdb's copy keeps in-frame clones and lacks some. The sample records under 150,000 clones, about 73% being singletons. Sequencing was performed on PBMCs. These receptors were obtained from a human donor in good health. The CDR3 runs from the conserved cysteine through the conserved F or W. D genes are given only for firm matches. The size of a clone is reported for some rows only, either as once, few or many, or as a class for expanded clones.

j_call: TRBJ2-3
clone_size: -
cdr3_length: 14
d_call: -
v_call: TRBV9
cdr3_nt: TGTGCCAGCAGCGCCTGGGGCCTCACAGATACGCAGTATTTT
cdr3_aa: CASSAWGLTDTQYF

j_call: TRBJ1-2
clone_size: -
cdr3_length: 17
d_call: TRBD1
v_call: TRBV5-4
cdr3_nt: TGTGCCAGCAGCTTGGGAGGACAGGGGGCGCTGGACTATGGCTACACCTTC
cdr3_aa: CASSLGGQGALDYGYTF

j_call: TRBJ1-5
clone_size: -
cdr3_length: 16
d_call: -
v_call: TRBV7-8
cdr3_nt: TGTGCCAGCAGCTTAGCGCCCGGAGATAGCAATCAGCCCCAGCATTTT
cdr3_aa: CASSLAPGDSNQPQHF

j_call: TRBJ2-2
clone_size: once
cdr3_length: 16
d_call: -
v_call: TRBV14
cdr3_nt: TGTGCCAGCAGCCAAAGGGACACTATGAACACCGGGGAGCTGTTTTTT
cdr3_aa: CASSQRDTMNTGELFF

j_call: TRBJ2-5
clone_size: once
cdr3_length: 14
d_call: TRBD2
v_call: TRBV10-3
cdr3_nt: TGTGCCATCAGTGAGTGGGGGGGGGATGAGACCCAGTACTTC
cdr3_aa: CAISEWGGDETQYF

j_call: TRBJ2-5
clone_size: few
cdr3_length: 14
d_call: TRBD2
v_call: TRBV5-1
cdr3_nt: TGCGCCAGCAGCCCGGGGGGATTTCGAGAGACCCAGTACTTC
cdr3_aa: CASSPGGFRETQYF

j_call: TRBJ2-7
clone_size: -
cdr3_length: 14
d_call: -
v_call: TRBV5-4
cdr3_nt: TGTGCCAGCAGCTTGGACAGGGTCGGGCACGAGCAGTACTTC
cdr3_aa: CASSLDRVGHEQYF

j_call: TRBJ2-7
clone_size: -
cdr3_length: 14
d_call: -
v_call: TRBV18
cdr3_nt: TGTGCCAGCTCACCGATGGACTTCTCCTACGAGCAGTACTTC
cdr3_aa: CASSPMDFSYEQYF

j_call: TRBJ1-1
clone_size: -
cdr3_length: 15
d_call: TRBD1
v_call: TRBV25-1
cdr3_nt: TGTGCCAGCAGTGGCCTGACAGGGGGCTTAGCTGAAGCTTTCTTT
cdr3_aa: CASSGLTGGLAEAFF

j_call: TRBJ1-1
clone_size: -
cdr3_length: 14
d_call: TRBD1
v_call: TRBV9
cdr3_nt: TGTGCCAGCAGCGGGGGACAGGGAGTTTCCGAAGCTTTCTTT
cdr3_aa: CASSGGQGVSEAFF

j_call: TRBJ1-1
clone_size: few
cdr3_length: 13
d_call: TRBD1
v_call: TRBV29-1
cdr3_nt: TGCAGCGGGGGACAGGGGCCCTCGACTGAAGCTTTCTTT
cdr3_aa: CSGGQGPSTEAFF

j_call: TRBJ2-7
clone_size: -
cdr3_length: 16
d_call: TRBD2
v_call: TRBV9
cdr3_nt: TGTGCCAGCAGCGTAGGGGGACTAGCGGGTACCTACGAGCAGTACTTC
cdr3_aa: CASSVGGLAGTYEQYF

j_call: TRBJ2-3
clone_size: few
cdr3_length: 17
d_call: TRBD2
v_call: TRBV7-9
cdr3_nt: TGTGCCAGCAGCCCCTTGACTAGCGGAGTCAGCACAGATACGCAGTATTTT
cdr3_aa: CASSPLTSGVSTDTQYF

j_call: TRBJ1-6
clone_size: -
cdr3_length: 18
d_call: -
v_call: TRBV4-1
cdr3_nt: TGCGCCAGCAGCCCCCCGGCAGGGGCAAACTCCTATAATTCACCCCTCCACTTT
cdr3_aa: CASSPPAGANSYNSPLHF

j_call: TRBJ2-7
clone_size: once
cdr3_length: 12
d_call: -
v_call: TRBV11-1
cdr3_nt: TGTGCCAGCAGCCCGAGGCGATACGAGCAGTACTTC
cdr3_aa: CASSPRRYEQYF

j_call: TRBJ2-7
clone_size: few
cdr3_length: 17
d_call: TRBD1
v_call: TRBV30
cdr3_nt: TGTGCCTGGAGTGTTTCCACGACAGGGTATCCCCCTTACGAGCAGTACTTC
cdr3_aa: CAWSVSTTGYPPYEQYF

j_call: TRBJ1-2
clone_size: -
cdr3_length: 13
d_call: -
v_call: TRBV5-5
cdr3_nt: TGTGCCAGCAGCTTGTCAGGGAACTATGGCTACACCTTC
cdr3_aa: CASSLSGNYGYTF

j_call: TRBJ2-7
clone_size: once
cdr3_length: 14
d_call: -
v_call: TRBV18
cdr3_nt: TGTGCCAGCTCACAGGACTCAAGCTCCTACGAGCAGTACTTC
cdr3_aa: CASSQDSSSYEQYF

j_call: TRBJ1-6
clone_size: -
cdr3_length: 15
d_call: TRBD1
v_call: TRBV6-5
cdr3_nt: TGTGCCAGCAGTGGACCGGGACAGGGGAATTCACCCCTCCACTTT
cdr3_aa: CASSGPGQGNSPLHF

j_call: TRBJ2-5
clone_size: -
cdr3_length: 15
d_call: TRBD2
v_call: TRBV7-2
cdr3_nt: TGTGCCAGCAGCTTTGGCGGGGGGGCCGGGGAGACCCAGTACTTC
cdr3_aa: CASSFGGGAGETQYF

j_call: TRBJ2-7
clone_size: -
cdr3_length: 18
d_call: -
v_call: TRBV28
cdr3_nt: TGTGCCAGCAGTCCTCCGGGACATTTTGGCCGTGAAGTTTACGAGCAGTACTTC
cdr3_aa: CASSPPGHFGREVYEQYF

j_call: TRBJ2-5
clone_size: -
cdr3_length: 15
d_call: TRBD1
v_call: TRBV5-6
cdr3_nt: TGTGCCAGCAGCAAACCGGGACAGGGCCAAGAGACCCAGTACTTC
cdr3_aa: CASSKPGQGQETQYF

j_call: TRBJ2-1
clone_size: -
cdr3_length: 13
d_call: TRBD2
v_call: TRBV19
cdr3_nt: TGTGCCAGTAGGAGCGGGAACTTGCATGAGCAGTTCTTC
cdr3_aa: CASRSGNLHEQFF

j_call: TRBJ1-3
clone_size: -
cdr3_length: 15
d_call: -
v_call: TRBV15
cdr3_nt: TGTGCCACCAGCAACTACCAGAACACTGGAAACACCATATATTTT
cdr3_aa: CATSNYQNTGNTIYF

j_call: TRBJ2-1
clone_size: -
cdr3_length: 15
d_call: TRBD2
v_call: TRBV7-2
cdr3_nt: TGTGCCAGCAGCTGGACTAGCGGGAGCTCGAATGAGCAGTTCTTC
cdr3_aa: CASSWTSGSSNEQFF

j_call: TRBJ2-7
clone_size: few
cdr3_length: 15
d_call: TRBD2
v_call: TRBV7-9
cdr3_nt: TGTGCCAGCAGCTTAGCCGGGACTAGCACATACGAGCAGTACTTC
cdr3_aa: CASSLAGTSTYEQYF

j_call: TRBJ1-2
clone_size: few
cdr3_length: 14
d_call: -
v_call: TRBV5-4
cdr3_nt: TGTGCCAGCAGCTTCTTGATGGAGCCCTATGGCTACACCTTC
cdr3_aa: CASSFLMEPYGYTF

j_call: TRBJ2-2
clone_size: -
cdr3_length: 13
d_call: TRBD2
v_call: TRBV27
cdr3_nt: TGTGCCAGCAGTTTAAACCCCCTAGCGGGGATGTTTTTT
cdr3_aa: CASSLNPLAGMFF

j_call: TRBJ2-5
clone_size: few
cdr3_length: 15
d_call: TRBD2
v_call: TRBV5-1
cdr3_nt: TGCGCCAGCAGCTTCCTAGCGGGGGCGGGGGAGACCCAGTACTTC
cdr3_aa: CASSFLAGAGETQYF

j_call: TRBJ1-2
clone_size: -
cdr3_length: 15
d_call: -
v_call: TRBV5-1
cdr3_nt: TGCGCCAGCAGCTTGGGTGGCGGGCCTAACTATGGCTACACCTTC
cdr3_aa: CASSLGGGPNYGYTF

j_call: TRBJ2-5
clone_size: -
cdr3_length: 16
d_call: TRBD2
v_call: TRBV27
cdr3_nt: TGTGCCAGCAGGGCGGGCCAACTAGCGGGTGAAGAGACCCAGTACTTC
cdr3_aa: CASRAGQLAGEETQYF